This TCR beta chain is drawn from a study of shared clonotypes between healthy human individuals. Background on the study: Every donor yielded three CD4 naive, three CD4 memory, two CD8 naive and one CD8 memory plate. Study-level findings and limits: Naive CD4 clonotypes overlapped across a handful of donors at about 5%.

Sequencing used immunoSEQ multiplex PCR; TCRdb keeps in-frame clones, though not all of them. Here the sample spans about 2.4 million clones, 80% to 95% being singletons. About this clone: Its specificity is unknown.

The sequence was collected from a man younger than 35 in good health. Some clones in this sample may be carry-over from other donors' samples. Input material: naive CD4+ T cells from PBMCs. The subset: CD45RA+ positively selected.

The CDR3 nucleotides are TGTGCCAGCAGTGTCCGGGACGGAAACACCGGGGAGCTGTTTTTT. Translated, it gives CASSVRDGNTGELFF. The chain recombines TRBV2 with TRBJ2-2; TRBD1 or TRBD2 may be the D gene (5 bases each). Trimming cost V 4 bases and J 2 bases, with 11 bases left between them. The CDR3 is 15 amino acids. Germline CDR1 and CDR2: SNHLY and FYNNEI.